What follows describes a single TCR beta chain. The antigen remains unidentified. The entry originates in a study of T cell repertoires in cytomegalovirus infection. The study, taken as a whole, reports: CMV-specific HLA-C-restricted TCR beta clonotypes dominated the ex vivo response.

The junction had 10 bases not matched to a gene; V was cut back by 3 bases and J by 5 bases. The CDR3 totals 16 residues. TCRdb reprocessed the reads with MiXCR, giving one entry per CDR3 protein. The sample has 300,000 to 450,000 distinct CDR3 sequences, about a sixth seen once. The sample taken for sequencing was PBMCs. The V call is TRBV23-1, the J call TRBJ2-1; 7 nucleotides match TRBD1. TRBV23-1 qualifies as an ORF whose function is uncertain. The clonotype originates from a human donor in good health (CMV status not recorded). Some clones in this sample may be carry-over from other donors' samples. CDR3 protein: CASSHSTGPRHNEQFF. In nucleotides, the CDR3 is TGCGCCAGCAGTCACTCGACAGGGCCGAGACACAATGAGCAGTTCTTC.